The T cell receptor (beta chain) under discussion was sequenced for a study of cytomegalovirus exposure and HLA in healthy donors. PCR used 60 Vbeta primers and 13 Jbeta primers. TCRdb keeps only in-frame clones here, not all; method: immunoSEQ multiplex PCR. The sample records some 67,000 clones, roughly 80% being singletons. Trimming shortened V by 6 bases and J by 9 bases, and 24 bases separated the two germline ends. This CDR3 region has 16 residues. Germline V lookup: CDR1 SEHNR, CDR2 FQNEAQ (reference sequence). The chain uses TRBV7-9 and TRBJ2-1; D is possibly TRBD2 (6 bases). Sequencing was done on a sample of PBMCs. This TCR was recovered from a woman in her thirties in good health and CMV-seronegative. The CDR3 DNA reads TGTGCCAGCAGAAATACCCCACCGGGGGAAGATATTGAGCAGTTCTTC. This translates into CASRNTPPGEDIEQFF.